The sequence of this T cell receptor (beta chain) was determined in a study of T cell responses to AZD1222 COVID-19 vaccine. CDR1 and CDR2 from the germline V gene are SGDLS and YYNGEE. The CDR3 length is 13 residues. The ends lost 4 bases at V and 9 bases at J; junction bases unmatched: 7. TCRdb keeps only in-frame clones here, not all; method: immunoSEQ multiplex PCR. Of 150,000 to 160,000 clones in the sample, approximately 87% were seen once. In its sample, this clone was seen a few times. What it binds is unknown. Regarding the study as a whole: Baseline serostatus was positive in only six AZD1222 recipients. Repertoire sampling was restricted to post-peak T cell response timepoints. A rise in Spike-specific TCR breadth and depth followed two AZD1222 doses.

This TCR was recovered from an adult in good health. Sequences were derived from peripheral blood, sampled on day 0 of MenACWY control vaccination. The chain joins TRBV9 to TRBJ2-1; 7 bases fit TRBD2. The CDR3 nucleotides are TGTGCCAGCAGCTCCGGGACTAAGAGTGAGCAGTTCTTC. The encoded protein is CASSSGTKSEQFF. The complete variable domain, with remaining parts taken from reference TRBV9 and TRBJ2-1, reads DSGVTQTPKHLITATGQRVTLRCSPRSGDLSVYWYQQSLDQGLQFLIQYYNGEERAKGNILERFSAQQFPDLHSELNLSSLELGDSALYFCASSSGTKSEQFFGPGTRLTVL.